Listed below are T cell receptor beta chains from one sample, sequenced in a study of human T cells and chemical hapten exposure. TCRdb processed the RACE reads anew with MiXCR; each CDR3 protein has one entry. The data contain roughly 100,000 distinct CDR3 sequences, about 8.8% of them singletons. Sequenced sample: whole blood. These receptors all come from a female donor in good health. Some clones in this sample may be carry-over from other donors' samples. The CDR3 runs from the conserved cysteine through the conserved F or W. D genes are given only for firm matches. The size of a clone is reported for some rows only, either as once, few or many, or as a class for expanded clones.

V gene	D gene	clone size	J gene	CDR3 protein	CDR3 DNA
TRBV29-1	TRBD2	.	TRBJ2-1	CSVEDLSGRSSEQFF	TGCAGCGTTGAAGATCTTAGCGGGAGAAGTAGTGAGCAGTTCTTC
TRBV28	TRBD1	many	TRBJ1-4	CASRKGTGSEKLFF	TGTGCCAGCCGCAAGGGGACAGGGTCTGAAAAACTGTTTTTT
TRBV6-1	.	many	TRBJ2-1	CASSEAVGSYNEQFF	TGTGCCAGCAGTGAAGCGGTTGGCAGTTACAATGAGCAGTTCTTC
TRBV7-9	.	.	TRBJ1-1	CASSSRWPWPEAFF	TGTGCCAGCAGCTCCCGGTGGCCGTGGCCTGAAGCTTTCTTT
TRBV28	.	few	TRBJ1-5	CASRHDNSNQPQHF	TGTGCCAGCAGGCATGACAATAGCAATCAGCCCCAGCATTTT
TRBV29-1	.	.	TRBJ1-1	CSVEETFNTEAFF	TGCAGCGTTGAAGAGACATTCAACACTGAAGCTTTCTTT
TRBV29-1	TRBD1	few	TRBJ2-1	CSVPLGQGTYNEQFF	TGCAGCGTTCCGCTAGGACAGGGTACCTACAATGAGCAGTTCTTC
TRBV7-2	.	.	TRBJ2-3	CASSLRPSTDTQYF	TGTGCCAGCAGCTTACGTCCTAGCACAGATACGCAGTATTTT
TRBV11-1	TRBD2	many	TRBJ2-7	CASSWTSGPAYEQYF	TGTGCCAGCAGCTGGACTAGCGGGCCGGCCTACGAGCAGTACTTC
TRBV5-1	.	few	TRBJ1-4	CASSPGEDVGSKLFF	TGCGCCAGCAGCCCGGGGGAGGATGTGGGTTCAAAACTGTTTTTT
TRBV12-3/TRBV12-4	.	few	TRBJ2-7	CASSHQGGAKEQYF	TGTGCCAGCAGTCACCAAGGGGGGGCGAAAGAGCAGTACTTC
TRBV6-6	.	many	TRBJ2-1	CASSYAASSNEQFF	TGTGCCAGCAGTTATGCGGCTAGCAGCAATGAGCAGTTCTTC
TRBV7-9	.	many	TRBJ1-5	CASSLPGLNQPQHF	TGTGCCAGCAGCTTACCGGGTCTTAATCAGCCCCAGCATTTT
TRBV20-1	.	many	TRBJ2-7	CSARDRGQYYEQYF	TGCAGTGCTAGAGATCGGGGGCAGTACTACGAGCAGTACTTC
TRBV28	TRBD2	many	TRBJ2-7	CASSSGGRGGYEQYF	TGTGCCAGCAGTTCGGGGGGAAGGGGTGGCTACGAGCAGTACTTC
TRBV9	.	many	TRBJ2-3	CASTEQAGWADTQYF	TGTGCCAGCACGGAGCAGGCGGGATGGGCGGATACGCAGTATTTT
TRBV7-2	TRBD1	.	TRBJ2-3	CASSIQGYSQDTQYF	TGTGCCAGCAGCATACAGGGGTATTCACAAGATACGCAGTATTTT
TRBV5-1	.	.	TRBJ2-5	CASSLVETQYF	TGCGCCAGCAGCTTGGTAGAGACCCAGTACTTC
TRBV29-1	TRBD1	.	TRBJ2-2	CSVGRGTGELFF	TGCAGCGTTGGCAGGGGGACCGGGGAGCTGTTTTTT
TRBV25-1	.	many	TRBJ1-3	CASSEYVSSSGNTIYF	TGTGCCAGCAGTGAATATGTCTCCAGCTCTGGAAACACCATATATTTT
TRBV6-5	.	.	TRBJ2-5	CASSYGGARQETQYF	TGTGCCAGCAGTTACGGCGGTGCTAGACAAGAGACCCAGTACTTC
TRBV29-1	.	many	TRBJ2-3	CSVPRTDTQYF	TGCAGCGTTCCACGCACAGATACGCAGTATTTT
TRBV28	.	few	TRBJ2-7	CASSFGPGKPEQYF	TGTGCCAGCAGTTTTGGGCCCGGTAAACCTGAGCAGTACTTC
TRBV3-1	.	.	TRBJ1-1	CASSQRTVNTEAFF	TGTGCCAGCAGCCAACGAACAGTGAACACTGAAGCTTTCTTT
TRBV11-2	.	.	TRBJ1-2	CASSPDMHYGYTF	TGTGCCAGCAGCCCAGACATGCACTATGGCTACACCTTC
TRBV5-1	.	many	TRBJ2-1	CASSLGSPRYNEQFF	TGCGCCAGCAGCTTGGGGAGTCCTAGGTACAATGAGCAGTTCTTC
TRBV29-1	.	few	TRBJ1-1	CSVETGRTFF	TGCAGCGTTGAAACTGGAAGGACTTTCTTT
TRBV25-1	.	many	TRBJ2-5	CASSENVETQYF	TGTGCCAGCAGTGAAAACGTAGAGACCCAGTACTTC
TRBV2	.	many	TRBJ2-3	CASSDTSIADTQYF	TGTGCCAGCAGTGATACTAGCATTGCAGATACGCAGTATTTT
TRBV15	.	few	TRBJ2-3	CATSRIPIQAGTDTQYF	TGTGCCACCAGCAGAATCCCGATACAGGCTGGAACAGATACGCAGTATTTT
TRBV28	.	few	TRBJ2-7	CASSLLDGHYEQYF	TGTGCCAGCAGTTTACTGGACGGCCACTACGAGCAGTACTTC
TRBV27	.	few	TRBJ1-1	CASSPGPLTGTEAFF	TGTGCCAGCAGCCCTGGGCCTCTTACAGGGACTGAAGCTTTCTTT
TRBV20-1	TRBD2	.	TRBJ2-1	CSARSSGNEQFF	TGCAGTGCTAGATCTAGCGGGAATGAGCAGTTCTTC
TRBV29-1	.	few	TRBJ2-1	CSALLREQFF	TGCAGCGCCCTTTTACGGGAGCAGTTCTTC
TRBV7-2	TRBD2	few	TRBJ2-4	CASSSTSGRALLAKNIQYF	TGTGCCAGCAGCTCCACTAGCGGGAGGGCCCTGTTAGCCAAAAACATTCAGTACTTC
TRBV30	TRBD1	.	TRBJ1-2	CAWSVLQGVDYGYTF	TGTGCCTGGAGTGTTCTACAGGGGGTCGACTATGGCTACACCTTC
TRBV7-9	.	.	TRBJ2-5	CASSLDVGTQYF	TGTGCCAGCAGCCTAGACGTCGGGACCCAGTACTTC
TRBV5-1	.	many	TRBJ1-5	CASSPGTGNQPQHF	TGCGCCAGCAGTCCAGGGACGGGCAATCAGCCCCAGCATTTT
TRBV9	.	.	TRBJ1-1	CASSVPLNTEAFF	TGTGCCAGCAGCGTTCCCCTCAACACTGAAGCTTTCTTT
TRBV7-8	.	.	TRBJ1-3	CASSLSSVSGNTIYF	TGTGCCAGCAGCTTATCGTCGGTCTCTGGAAACACCATATATTTT
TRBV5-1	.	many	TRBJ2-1	CASSDSYVEQFF	TGCGCCAGCAGCGACAGCTACGTTGAGCAGTTCTTC
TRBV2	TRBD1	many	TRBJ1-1	CASSGPGQGSTEAFF	TGTGCCAGCAGTGGCCCGGGACAGGGATCCACTGAAGCTTTCTTT
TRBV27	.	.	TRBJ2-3	CASGDRFTDTQYF	TGTGCCAGCGGGGACCGATTCACAGATACGCAGTATTTT
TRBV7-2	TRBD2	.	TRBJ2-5	CASSLALSGGQETQYF	TGTGCCAGCAGCTTAGCCCTTAGCGGGGGTCAAGAGACCCAGTACTTC
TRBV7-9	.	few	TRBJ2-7	CASSLGGWSYEQYF	TGTGCCAGCAGCTTAGGAGGGTGGTCCTACGAGCAGTACTTC
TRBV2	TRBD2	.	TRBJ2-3	CASRTSERTTDTQYF	TGTGCCAGCAGGACTAGCGAGAGAACCACAGATACACAGTATTTT
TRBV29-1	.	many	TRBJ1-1	CSVVRSTEAFF	TGCAGCGTTGTACGGTCCACTGAAGCTTTCTTT
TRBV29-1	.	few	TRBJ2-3	CSVEEGGTNTDTQYF	TGCAGCGTTGAAGAAGGAGGGACCAACACAGATACGCAGTATTTT
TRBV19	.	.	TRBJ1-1	CASSYPGRTEAFF	TGTGCCAGTAGTTACCCCGGAAGGACTGAAGCTTTCTTT
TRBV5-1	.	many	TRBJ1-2	CASSLHRDGDYGYTF	TGCGCCAGCAGCTTACACCGGGACGGAGACTATGGCTACACCTTC
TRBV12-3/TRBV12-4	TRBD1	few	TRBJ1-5	CASSEDRGRNQPQHF	TGTGCCAGCAGCGAGGACAGGGGTCGCAATCAGCCCCAGCATTTT
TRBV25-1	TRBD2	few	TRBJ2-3	CASSATSGRADTQYF	TGTGCCAGCAGCGCGACTAGCGGGAGGGCCGATACGCAGTATTTT
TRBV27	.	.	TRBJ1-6	CASSLKGRSSYNSPLHF	TGTGCCAGCAGTTTAAAGGGCAGGAGCTCCTATAATTCACCCCTCCACTTT
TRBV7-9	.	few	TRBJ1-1	CASSLVVEWGADTEAFF	TGTGCCAGCAGCTTAGTAGTGGAGTGGGGGGCGGACACTGAAGCTTTCTTT
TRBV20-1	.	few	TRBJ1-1	CSARARTMNTEAFF	TGCAGTGCTAGAGCCCGTACCATGAACACTGAAGCTTTCTTT
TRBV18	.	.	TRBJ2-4	CASSPTPSDAKNIQYF	TGTGCCAGCTCACCAACGCCTAGCGACGCCAAAAACATTCAGTACTTC
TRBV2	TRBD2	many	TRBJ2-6	CASRDQLAAGANVLTF	TGTGCCAGCAGAGACCAACTAGCGGCTGGGGCCAACGTCCTGACTTTC
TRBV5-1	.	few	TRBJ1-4	CASSLSGDSNEKLFF	TGCGCCAGCAGTTTGAGTGGAGATTCTAATGAAAAACTGTTTTTT
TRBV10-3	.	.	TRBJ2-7	CAISDLSYEQYF	TGTGCCATCAGTGACCTATCATACGAGCAGTACTTC